What follows are 8 T cell receptor beta chains derived from one specimen sequenced in a study of CD8+ T cells in alopecia areata. It was cDNA, reverse transcribed from extracted RNA, that served as the sequencing template. Sequencing was performed with immunoSEQ multiplex PCR; in TCRdb, only in-frame clones are kept and a portion is missing. The data show around 200,000 clones, with roughly 60% seen just once and under 2% held by the top ten. Sequencing used CD4+ T cells sorted from blood, obtained at week 0. The receptors originated from a human donor with alopecia areata.

This sequence joins TRBV2 and TRBJ1-2, with 7 bases aligning to TRBD1. CDR3 length: 13 amino acids. Per germline, CDR1 SNHLY and CDR2 FYNNEI. The V gene end was trimmed by 8 bases and the J gene end by 4 bases; junction bases not matched to a gene: 7. The DNA of the CDR3 is TGTGCCAGCGGTCCCCGGGACAGCTATGGCTACACCTTC. Translating it yields CASGPRDSYGYTF.

The rearrangement joins TRBV5-5 to TRBJ1-6; D gene unclear. Germline V gives CDR1 SGHKS, CDR2 YYEKEE (reference sequence). V was shortened by 2 bases and J by 2 bases, with 14 bases between the two germline ends. The CDR3 extends over 17 amino acids. The CDR3 region has the DNA TGTGCCAGCAGCTTCGGTGAGCCCGGGACCTATAATTCACCCCTCCACTTT. It yields the protein CASSFGEPGTYNSPLHF.

CDR3 sequence: CASSPKQGYEQYF. The CDR3 DNA reads TGTGCCAGCTCACCAAAACAGGGCTACGAGCAGTACTTC. V and J are TRBV18 and TRBJ2-7; TRBD1 is a possible D gene (6 bases). CDR1 KGHSH and CDR2 LQKENI come from the germline V gene. With 2 bases removed from V and 3 bases from J, the gap between germline ends came to 8 bases. This CDR3 contains 13 residues.

Points on this clone: Additional DNA sequences in this sample encode the identical CDR3. V is TRBV29-1 and J is TRBJ1-1; D remains ambiguous. V was trimmed by 4 bases and J by 0 bases, leaving 9 bases between them. In germline, CDR1 is SQVTM, CDR2 ANQGSEA. The CDR3 contains 13 residues. In nucleotides, the CDR3 is TGCAGCGTTGGGAGACGGCTGAACACTGAAGCTTTCTTT. It specifies CSVGRRLNTEAFF.

This chain connects TRBV27 to TRBJ1-1; no clear D. Trimming took off 3 bases at V and 4 bases at J, with 9 bases between the two ends. The CDR3 runs 13 residues. Germline CDR1 MNHEY, CDR2 SMNVEV (reference sequence). The DNA of the CDR3 is TGTGCCAGCAGTTTGGAAGGAGGCACTGAAGCTTTCTTT. Amino acid sequence: CASSLEGGTEAFF.

J is TRBJ2-5 and V is TRBV7-8; unclear D gene. Trimming stripped 1 base from V and 5 bases from J, with 11 bases between. The germline V gene has CDR1 SGHVS and CDR2 FQNEAQ. This CDR3 spans 14 amino acids. CDR3 protein: CASSLGPLGETQYF. The CDR3 DNA reads TGTGCCAGCAGCTTAGGCCCTCTGGGGGAGACCCAGTACTTC. The complete variable domain, with remaining parts taken from reference TRBV7-8 and TRBJ2-5, reads GAGVSQSPRYKVAKRGQDVALRCDPISGHVSLFWYQQALGQGPEFLTYFQNEAQLDKSGLPSDRFFAERPEGSVSTLKIQRTQQEDSAVYLCASSLGPLGETQYFGPGTRLLVL.

A remark on this clone: Additional DNA sequences in this sample encode the identical CDR3. This chain uses TRBV29-1 with TRBJ1-4; TRBD1 is a possible D gene (6 bases). Deletions cut 4 bases from V and 3 bases from J, with 9 bases between. This CDR3 is 13 amino acids long. From germline, CDR1 is SQVTM and CDR2 ANQGSEA. DNA of the CDR3: TGCAGCGTTGTAGGACAGCCTAATGAAAAACTGTTTTTT. This encodes CSVVGQPNEKLFF.

The V and J genes are TRBV30 and TRBJ2-7; D gene unclear. Germline CDR1 and CDR2: GTSNPN and SVGIG (reference sequence). Trimming removed 3 bases at V and 0 bases at J, with 12 bases between. The CDR3 runs to 14 residues. CDR3 in amino acids: CAWRIPGGSYEQYF. The DNA for the CDR3 is TGTGCCTGGAGAATTCCGGGTGGCTCCTACGAGCAGTACTTC. The entire variable domain, with the rest obtained from reference TRBV30 and TRBJ2-7, is as follows: SQTIHQWPATLVQPVGSPLSLECTVEGTSNPNLYWYRQAAGRGLQLLFYSVGIGQISSEVPQNLSASRPQDRQFILSSKKLLLSDSGFYLCAWRIPGGSYEQYFGPGTRLTVT.